The 28 T cell receptor beta chains in this list originate from one sample, sequenced in a study of T cells in women clearing cervical HPV infection. TCRdb's table, derived via immunoSEQ multiplex PCR, lists solely in-frame clones and lacks some. The sample table includes about 39,000 clones. Sequenced material: blood buffy coat. The origin of the receptors is a woman between 18 and 69 years old with a cervical HPV16 infection that either progressed to CIN3+ or cleared (not recorded which).

As concerns this clone: The sequence runs out 3 residues before the end of the CDR3; the remainder is reconstructed from the germline J gene. The rearrangement uses TRBV5-1 and TRBJ1-1; TRBD1 agrees at 8 bases. CDR3 length: 14 residues. CDR1 SGHRS and CDR2 YFSETQ come from the germline V gene. Losses at the gene ends were 4 bases for V and 2 bases for J; bases not matched to a gene: 4. The DNA read from the CDR3 is TGCGCCAGCAGCCCGACAGGGGAAAACACTGAA. Translated, it gives CASSPTGENTE. The CDR3 in its entirety is CASSPTGENTEAFF.

Points on this clone: The CDR3 is cut off 3 residues early in the read; its end comes from the germline J gene. V is TRBV5-6 and J is TRBJ2-7; weak D call: TRBD1 (6 bases). The CDR3 covers 15 residues. CDR1 and CDR2 (germline): SGHDT, YYEEEE. V was trimmed by 5 bases and J by 6 bases, leaving 21 bases between them. The sequenced CDR3 bases are TGTGCCAGCAGTCGGACGTTTATGGGGGCTCCCGAG. Protein sequence: CASSRTFMGAPE. The whole CDR3 is CASSRTFMGAPEQYF.

On this clone: With the read ending 3 residues before the CDR3 end, the germline J gene is used to fill in that end. The chain carries TRBV5-8 and TRBJ1-5, with 10 bases lining up with TRBD1. CDR1 is SGHTS, CDR2 YDEGEE, per germline. V was pared by 5 bases and J by 3 bases, with 5 bases of the junction left unmatched. The CDR3 spans 15 residues. Incomplete CDR3 DNA: TGTGCCAGCAGTCCGGGACAGGGGTTCAATCAGCCC. Amino acid sequence: CASSPGQGFNQP. The complete CDR3 sequence is CASSPGQGFNQPQHF.

This CDR3 reads CASSLGAVNEQFF. The DNA read from the CDR3 is TGTGCCAGCTCCCTGGGGGCCGTGAATGAG. The chain carries TRBV12-3 or TRBV12-4 and TRBJ2-1, with D perhaps TRBD1 (6 bases). Read sequence stops 3 residues before the CDR3 end, and the germline J gene provides the missing end. Trimming stripped 8 bases from V and 7 bases from J, with 15 bases between. The CDR3 runs 13 residues.

Comments on this clone: The CDR3 extends 3 residues past the end of the read, so its final part is completed from the germline J gene. The rearrangement joins TRBV9 to TRBJ2-7; 9 nucleotides agree with TRBD1. CDR3 length: 14 residues. With V trimmed by 0 bases and J by 3 bases, 1 base remained unmatched. Per germline, CDR1 SGDLS and CDR2 YYNGEE. CDR3 DNA, as far as it was read: TGTGCCAGCAGCGTAGCGGGACAGGGCTACGAG. Amino acid sequence: CASSVAGQGYE. The CDR3, in full, reads CASSVAGQGYEQYF.

As for this clone: The CDR3 goes on 3 residues after the read ends, and that part is filled in from the germline J gene. The chain recombines TRBV7-8 with TRBJ1-1, with 9 bases matching TRBD1. This CDR3 region has 14 residues. The V gene's germline CDR1 is SGHVS and CDR2 FQNEAQ. The CDR3 bases that were read are TGTGCCAGCAGCTTACGAACAGGGGGCTTGGTG. This gives the protein CASSLRTGGLV. From start to end, the CDR3 is CASSLRTGGLVAFF.

Of note for this clone: Sequencing ends 3 residues short of the CDR3 end; the germline J gene provides the rest. The rearrangement joins TRBV29-1 to TRBJ2-7; D not certain. The CDR3 runs to 12 residues. V lost 3 bases and J 0 bases, leaving 6 bases between the germline ends. Germline V gene lookup returns CDR1 SQVTM and CDR2 ANQGSEA. CDR3 sequence reads: CSVEGTSYEQYF. Incomplete CDR3 DNA: TGCAGCGTTGAGGGCACCTCCTACGAG.

Remarks on this clone: From the germline J gene comes the end of the CDR3, since the read stops 3 residues before it. The rearrangement uses TRBV29-1 and TRBJ2-6, with 9 bases lining up with TRBD1. This CDR3 is 15 amino acids long. Losses at the gene ends were 6 bases for V and 4 bases for J; bases not matched to a gene: 7. The germline V gene has CDR1 SQVTM and CDR2 ANQGSEA. CDR3 amino acids: CSVGQGGNGANVLTF. CDR3 DNA, as far as it was read: TGCAGCGTGGGACAGGGAGGGAACGGGGCCAACGTC.

Details on this clone: The read is 3 residues too short to cover the CDR3 end, so that end is filled in from the germline J gene. The chain recombines TRBV5-1 with TRBJ2-2; 12 bases agree with TRBD2. The CDR3 runs to 15 residues. From germline, CDR1 is SGHRS and CDR2 YFSETQ. V shed 4 bases and J 8 bases; nucleotides not matched to a gene: 6. Partial CDR3 DNA: TGCGCCAGCAGCCGCGGACTAGCGGGGTCTGGGGAG. It codes for CASSRGLAGSGE. The full CDR3 protein is CASSRGLAGSGELFF.

Concerning this clone: The missing CDR3 end, 3 residues past where the read stops, is filled in from the germline J gene. V is TRBV10-3 and J is TRBJ1-3; 8 bases fit TRBD1. Trimming took 4 bases from V and 0 from J; bases not matched to a gene: 8. The CDR3 runs 17 residues. Germline V gene data show CDR1 as ENHRY and CDR2 as SYGVKD. The CDR3 here is CAISGGQVHVSGNTIYF. The CDR3 DNA, read in part, is TGTGCCATCAGTGGGGGACAGGTCCACGTCTCTGGAAACACC.

Turning to this clone: The read comes to an end 3 residues before the CDR3 does, leaving the germline J gene to fill in the end. The V and J genes are TRBV2 and TRBJ2-3, with TRBD1 matching over 9 bases. The CDR3 consists of 13 residues. In germline, CDR1 is SNHLY, CDR2 FYNNEI. Losses at the gene ends were 10 bases for V and 5 bases for J; bases not matched to a gene: 7. Here the CDR3 reads CATKDRGGDTQYF. The sequenced CDR3 bases are TGTGCCACCAAGGACAGGGGTGGAGATACG. Full variable domain (missing parts from reference TRBV2 and TRBJ2-3): EPEVTQTPSHQVTQMGQEVILRCVPISNHLYFYWYRQILGQKVEFLVSFYNNEISEKSEIFDDQFSVERPDGSNFTLKIRSTKLEDSAMYFCATKDRGGDTQYFGPGTRLTVL.

CDR3 sequence reads: CATSDDRGTDTQYF. The part of the CDR3 DNA that was read is TGTGCCACCAGTGACGACAGGGGAACAGATACG. The chain combines TRBV24-1 with TRBJ2-3, with 8 bases fitting TRBD1. The read is 3 residues too short to cover the CDR3 end, so that end is filled in from the germline J gene. Germline CDR1 KGHDR, CDR2 SFDVKD. With 4 bases clipped from V and 3 bases from J, the junction kept 2 bases outside the gene matches. The CDR3 totals 14 residues.

As concerns this clone: The read finishes 3 residues shy of the CDR3 end, and the germline J gene is used to complete it. This chain links TRBV6-2 or TRBV6-3 with TRBJ2-7, with a tentative D call TRBD2 (5 bases). Germline V lookup: CDR1 MNHEY, CDR2 SVGEGT. V was shortened by 4 bases and J by 0 bases, with 13 bases between the two germline ends. This CDR3 comprises 15 residues. The CDR3 DNA, read in part, is TGTGCCAGCAGTTCCTTCCCGGGGAGCTCCTACGAG. Translation gives CASSSFPGSSYE. The whole CDR3 protein reads CASSSFPGSSYEQYF.

Comment on this clone: The read finishes 3 residues shy of the CDR3 end, and the germline J gene is used to complete it. J is TRBJ2-5 and V is TRBV11-3, with D tentatively TRBD1 (5 bases). V was clipped by 1 base and J by 5 bases, with 14 bases between them. This CDR3 comprises 15 residues. CDR1 and CDR2 from the germline V gene are SGHNT and YENEEA. CDR3 DNA, as far as it was read: TGTGCCAGCAGCTTAGGGGGCGGCTCCGGGGAGACC. Protein product: CASSLGGGSGET. In full, the CDR3 is CASSLGGGSGETQYF.

Comments on this clone: The read falls 3 residues short of the CDR3 end, and the missing part is taken from the germline J gene. The J gene is TRBJ2-2, the V gene TRBV11-3; tentative D call: TRBD1 (5 bases). V was trimmed by 2 bases and J by 7 bases, leaving 11 bases between them. CDR3 length: 14 amino acids. Per germline, CDR1 SGHNT and CDR2 YENEEA. The CDR3 DNA, read in part, is TGTGCCAGCAGCTTAAGGCAGGGATACGGGGAG. It encodes CASSLRQGYGE. The full CDR3 is CASSLRQGYGELFF.

Comments on this clone: The read terminates 3 residues ahead of where the CDR3 ends, so the germline J gene completes it. The chain has TRBV19 and TRBJ2-7; weak D call: TRBD2 (6 bases). Germline-derived CDR1 and CDR2 are LNHDA and SQIVND (reference sequence). The germline V and J ends were trimmed by 2 bases and 4 bases, with 21 bases remaining between them. The CDR3 covers 17 residues. CDR3 DNA, as far as it was read: TGTGCCAGTAGTATAAGAGGCGGGACTCACCTGAAATACGAG. Protein sequence: CASSIRGGTHLKYE. The whole CDR3 protein reads CASSIRGGTHLKYEQYF.

Note on this clone: The read ends 3 residues early relative to the CDR3; the germline J gene fills the gap. The chain recombines TRBV20-1 with TRBJ2-3; 11 nucleotides line up with TRBD2. Germline V gives CDR1 DFQATT, CDR2 SNEGSKA (reference sequence). This CDR3 has 15 residues. Trimming at V came to 1 base and at J to 2 bases, leaving 2 bases not matched to a gene. CDR3 region: CSARGLAGTTDTQYF. The CDR3 DNA, read in part, is TGCAGTGCTAGAGGACTAGCGGGGACCACAGATACG.

On this clone: The sequence runs out 3 residues before the end of the CDR3; the remainder is reconstructed from the germline J gene. This rearrangement joins TRBV5-6 to TRBJ2-7; no definite D call. This CDR3 is 15 amino acids long. Germline assignment: CDR1 SGHDT and CDR2 YYEEEE. The V end lost 1 base, the J end lost 5 bases, and 16 bases lay between the germline ends. Partial CDR3 DNA: TGTGCCAGCAGCTTGTTCGCGTCCTATCTGGACGAG. Translated, it gives CASSLFASYLDE. Given in full, the CDR3 is CASSLFASYLDEQYF.

Comments on this clone: The read gets to within 3 residues of the CDR3 end, and the germline J gene fills in the rest. This chain links TRBV20-1 with TRBJ2-1, with 12 bases that match TRBD2. The CDR3 spans 15 residues. Trimming cost V 5 bases and J 2 bases; bases outside gene matches: 4. Germline values: CDR1 DFQATT, CDR2 SNEGSKA (reference sequence). The sequenced CDR3 bases are TGCAGTGCTTCCCGGACTAGCGGGGCCTACAATGAG. It encodes CSASRTSGAYNE. Given in full, the CDR3 is CSASRTSGAYNEQFF.

As concerns this clone: The DNA ends 3 residues before the CDR3 does, and the rest of the CDR3 is filled in from the germline J gene. The V and J genes are TRBV13 and TRBJ2-6, with D uncertain. This CDR3 region has 15 residues. Trimming removed 0 bases at V and 4 bases at J, with 7 bases between. Looked up from germline, CDR1 is PRHDT and CDR2 is FYEKMQ (reference sequence). The CDR3 DNA, read in part, is TGTGCCAGCAGCTTAGGGGTTCTAGGGGCCAACGTC. Protein: CASSLGVLGANV. The whole CDR3 region reads CASSLGVLGANVLTF.

With regard to this clone: Read sequence stops 3 residues before the CDR3 end, and the germline J gene provides the missing end. The chain couples TRBV14 to TRBJ2-2; D is possibly TRBD2 (7 bases). CDR1 is SGHDN, CDR2 FVKESK, per germline. The ends were cut back, 2 bases at V and 3 bases at J, with 13 bases in the middle. CDR3 length: 16 residues. The CDR3 protein is CASSQIGGAYTGELFF. The sequenced CDR3 bases are TGTGCCAGCAGCCAAATAGGGGGGGCCTACACCGGGGAG.

Points on this clone: The read ends 3 residues early relative to the CDR3; the germline J gene fills the gap. V usage is TRBV5-6 and J usage is TRBJ1-1, with D maybe TRBD1 (6 bases). The V end lost 4 bases, the J end lost 0 bases, and 10 bases lay between the germline ends. CDR1 is SGHDT and CDR2 is YYEEEE in the germline V gene. The CDR3 spans 14 residues. CDR3 in amino acids: CASSRQAVNTEAFF. The CDR3 bases that were read are TGTGCCAGCAGCCGACAGGCCGTGAACACTGAA.

On this clone: The read ends 3 residues before the CDR3 terminus; that terminus is restored from the germline J gene. This chain uses TRBV2 with TRBJ2-3, with 9 bases lining up with TRBD2. V lost 6 bases and J lost 4; bases outside the gene matches: 11. CDR1 is SNHLY, CDR2 FYNNEI, per germline. CDR3 size: 16 residues. The chain's CDR3 is CASRRGGATLPDTQYF. Incomplete CDR3 DNA: TGTGCCAGCAGACGCGGGGGGGCCACCCTCCCAGATACG. The full variable domain, completed using reference TRBV2 and TRBJ2-3, is EPEVTQTPSHQVTQMGQEVILRCVPISNHLYFYWYRQILGQKVEFLVSFYNNEISEKSEIFDDQFSVERPDGSNFTLKIRSTKLEDSAMYFCASRRGGATLPDTQYFGPGTRLTVL.

With respect to this clone: Read data end 3 residues before the CDR3 end; the end is taken from the germline J gene. The chain combines TRBV6-2 or TRBV6-3 with TRBJ2-2, with 10 bases lining up with TRBD2. CDR1 is MNHEY and CDR2 is SVGEGT in the germline V gene. The CDR3 covers 15 residues. The junction had 7 bases not matched to a gene; V was cut back by 6 bases and J by 6 bases. CDR3 bases read: TGTGCCAGCAGACGAAGCGGGGGGGCGGCCGGGGAG. It is translated as CASRRSGGAAGE. The whole CDR3 sequence reads CASRRSGGAAGELFF.

Details on this clone: With the read ending 3 residues before the CDR3 end, the germline J gene is used to fill in that end. The chain combines TRBV19 with TRBJ2-5, with 8 bases identical to TRBD1. The germline gives CDR1 LNHDA, CDR2 SQIVND (reference sequence). CDR3 length: 16 amino acids. CDR3 DNA (partial): TGTGCCAGTAGTACCGGGACAGGAGCTACCAAGAACACC. It is translated as CASSTGTGATKNT. The CDR3 reads in full as CASSTGTGATKNTQYF. Full variable domain (rest looked up from reference TRBV19 and TRBJ2-5): DGGITQSPKYLFRKEGQNVTLSCEQNLNHDAMYWYRQDPGQGLRLIYYSQIVNDFQKGDIAEGYSVSREKKESFPLTVTSAQKNPTAFYLCASSTGTGATKNTQYFGPGTRLLVL.

A word on this clone: Read sequence stops 3 residues before the CDR3 end, and the germline J gene provides the missing end. The chain couples TRBV11-2 to TRBJ1-2; 11 bases map to TRBD1. This CDR3 spans 15 amino acids. The ends lost 5 bases at V and 3 bases at J; junction bases unmatched: 5. Per germline, CDR1 SGHAT and CDR2 FQNNGV. CDR3 bases read: TGTGCCAGCAGCCTCCAGGGACAGGGGGACTATGGC. Protein: CASSLQGQGDYG. Given in full, the CDR3 is CASSLQGQGDYGYTF. The complete variable domain, with remaining parts taken from reference TRBV11-2 and TRBJ1-2, reads EAGVAQSPRYKIIEKRQSVAFWCNPISGHATLYWYQQILGQGPKLLIQFQNNGVVDDSQLPKDRFSAERLKGVDSTLKIQPAKLEDSAVYLCASSLQGQGDYGYTFGSGTRLTVV.

In regard to this clone: The CDR3 end falls 3 residues outside the read, so it is completed with the germline J gene. The chain uses TRBV19 and TRBJ1-3; D might be TRBD1 (6 bases). Looked up from germline, CDR1 is LNHDA and CDR2 is SQIVND (reference sequence). Trimming stripped 5 bases from V and 7 bases from J, with 9 bases between. This CDR3 contains 12 residues. The part of the CDR3 DNA that was read is TGTGCCAGTAGTCCTCAGGGGAACACC. Encoded protein: CASSPQGNT. The whole CDR3 protein reads CASSPQGNTIYF.

With respect to this clone: Sequencing ends 3 residues short of the CDR3 end; the germline J gene provides the rest. This chain links TRBV6-1 with TRBJ1-6, with a possible D match to TRBD1 (5 bases). CDR3 length equals 14 residues. Per the germline V gene, CDR1 is MNHNS and CDR2 is SASEGT. V gave up 4 bases and J gave up 8 bases, with 12 bases separating them. The CDR3 is CASSVRVLDSPLHF. CDR3 DNA, as far as it was read: TGTGCCAGCAGTGTCAGGGTCTTAGATTCACCC.